Below, 25 T cell receptor beta chains from the same sample are listed, as sequenced in a study of T cell responses to AZD1222 COVID-19 vaccine. TCRdb's table, derived via immunoSEQ multiplex PCR, lists solely in-frame clones and lacks some. The sample has around 80,000 clones, about 85% seen once. The sample in question was peripheral blood, obtained 28 days after the second AZD1222 dose. The receptors originated from an adult who received the AZD1222 COVID-19 vaccine.

The chain employs TRBV30 and TRBJ1-1; 10 bases line up with TRBD1. The CDR3 runs to 18 residues. V shed 2 bases and J 4 bases; nucleotides not matched to a gene: 16. Germline V gene sequence: CDR1 GTSNPN, CDR2 SVGIG (reference sequence). The DNA for the CDR3 is TGTGCCTGGAGTATAACCCGGACAGGGGGGCGAGGAGGCACTGAAGCTTTCTTT. Its protein is CAWSITRTGGRGGTEAFF.

This chain links TRBV9 with TRBJ2-4; D unresolved. There are 16 residues in the CDR3. Trimming cost V 0 bases and J 0 bases, with 10 bases left between them. In germline, CDR1 is SGDLS, CDR2 YYNGEE. The CDR3 loop is CASSVDAAIAKNIQYF. As DNA, the CDR3 is TGTGCCAGCAGCGTAGACGCGGCGATAGCCAAAAACATTCAGTACTTC.

The gene calls are TRBV12-3 or TRBV12-4 and TRBJ1-1; D uncertain. V was pared by 1 base and J by 2 bases, with 2 bases between. The CDR3 spans 12 residues. The CDR3 reads CASSLGNTEAFF. The CDR3 coding sequence is TGTGCCAGCAGTTTAGGTAACACTGAAGCTTTCTTT.

This chain connects TRBV27 to TRBJ1-6, with 10 bases fitting TRBD1. CDR1 MNHEY and CDR2 SMNVEV come from the germline V gene (reference sequence). CDR3 size: 16 residues. V lost 6 bases and J lost 7; bases outside the gene matches: 9. The CDR3 nucleotides read TGTGCCAGCAGACACCTCGACAGGGGGCAAAATTCACCCCTCCACTTT. Translating gives CASRHLDRGQNSPLHF.

This clone was picked up one time. The rearrangement joins TRBV7-2 to TRBJ1-6, with a possible D match to TRBD1 (6 bases). The germline V gene encodes CDR1 SGHTA and CDR2 FQGNSA. The CDR3 extends over 14 amino acids. Trimming took off 5 bases at V and 5 bases at J, with 10 bases between the two ends. The CDR3 coding sequence is TGTGCCAGCAGCCTCGGACAGAATAATTCACCCCTCCACTTT. Translated, it gives CASSLGQNNSPLHF. The full variable domain, with the rest looked up from reference TRBV7-2 and TRBJ1-6, is GAGVSQSPSNKVTEKGKDVELRCDPISGHTALYWYRQSLGQGLEFLIYFQGNSAPDKSGLPSDRFSAERTGGSVSTLTIQRTQQEDSAVYLCASSLGQNNSPLHFGNGTRLTVT.

This clone was seen just once. The chain employs TRBV15 and TRBJ2-1, with 10 bases that match TRBD2. CDR1 is LNHNV, CDR2 YYDKDF, per germline (reference sequence). There are 17 residues in the CDR3. Unmatched junction bases numbered 14, after V lost 5 bases and J lost 7 bases. CDR3 nucleotide sequence: TGTGCCACCAGCGGGGCTAGCGGGAGTCCCTTGGGTAATGAGCAGTTCTTC. Amino acid sequence: CATSGASGSPLGNEQFF.

The chain employs TRBV24-1 and TRBJ1-2; D perhaps matches TRBD1 (5 bases). The CDR3 covers 14 residues. Germline CDR1 reads KGHDR; CDR2 reads SFDVKD. V was shortened by 2 bases and J by 4 bases, with 10 bases between the two germline ends. The CDR3 nucleotides read TGTGCCACCAGTGATTCCGGGACCACCTATGGCTACACCTTC. It encodes CATSDSGTTYGYTF.

The rearrangement joins TRBV7-9 to TRBJ2-5, with D possibly matching TRBD1 (6 bases). Germline V CDR1 and CDR2: SEHNR, FQNEAQ (reference sequence). The CDR3 has 16 residues. Trimming pared 5 bases from V and 2 bases from J, leaving 18 bases between. The CDR3 nucleotides read TGTGCCAGCAGCGCACAGGGTCCCAACCTTCAAGAGACCCAGTACTTC. Translation gives CASSAQGPNLQETQYF.

The chain couples TRBV6-2 or TRBV6-3 to TRBJ2-7; 7 bases align to TRBD1. This CDR3 has 15 residues. The germline V gene encodes CDR1 MNHEY and CDR2 SVGEGT. The V gene end was trimmed by 2 bases and the J gene end by 1 base; junction bases not matched to a gene: 5. CDR3 protein: CASSYIIQGSYEQYF. CDR3 nucleotide sequence: TGTGCCAGCAGTTACATTATACAGGGGTCCTACGAGCAGTACTTC.

In DNA form, the CDR3 reads TGTGCCAGCAACAAAGCGGGAGGAATCATCACAGATACGCAGTATTTT. It encodes CASNKAGGIITDTQYF. This chain links TRBV7-9 with TRBJ2-3, with 9 nucleotides matching TRBD2. The CDR3 totals 16 residues. Germline lookup yields CDR1 SEHNR and CDR2 FQNEAQ (reference sequence). The ends lost 7 bases at V and 2 bases at J; junction bases unmatched: 10.

V usage is TRBV18 and J usage is TRBJ2-3, with D possibly called TRBD1 or TRBD2 (5 bases each). This CDR3 spans 15 amino acids. Trimming cost V 1 base and J 0 bases, with 8 bases left between them. The germline V gene encodes CDR1 KGHSH and CDR2 LQKENI. CDR3 coding DNA: TGTGCCAGCTCACCACTGGGGGATAGCACAGATACGCAGTATTTT. Translating gives CASSPLGDSTDTQYF.

The J gene is TRBJ2-1, the V gene TRBV27, with TRBD2 identical over 10 bases. With V trimmed by 5 bases and J by 6 bases, 7 bases remained unmatched. This CDR3 region has 15 residues. From germline, CDR1 is MNHEY and CDR2 SMNVEV (reference sequence). CDR3 in amino acids: CASSLGLAATNEQFF. CDR3 DNA sequence: TGTGCCAGCAGTCTAGGACTAGCGGCGACCAATGAGCAGTTCTTC.

J is TRBJ1-2 and V is TRBV3-1 (or the pseudogene TRBV3-2), with D perhaps TRBD1 (6 bases). Trimming removed 4 bases at V and 8 bases at J, with 14 bases between. Per germline, CDR1 LGHDT and CDR2 YNNKEL (reference sequence). The CDR3 loop spans 13 amino acids. CDR3 residues: CASSPRGGWGYTF. Here the CDR3 DNA reads TGTGCCAGCAGCCCACGGGGGGGCTGGGGCTACACCTTC.

This clone was counted a few times. The J gene is TRBJ2-5, the V gene TRBV24-1; 7 bases agree with TRBD1. Germline-derived CDR1 and CDR2 are KGHDR and SFDVKD. This CDR3 contains 14 residues. Unmatched junction bases numbered 11, after V lost 4 bases and J lost 10 bases. CDR3: CATSDPLQGSNQYF. The CDR3 bases are TGTGCCACCAGTGACCCTTTACAGGGGTCGAACCAGTACTTC.

The rearrangement links TRBV5-6 to TRBJ2-5; D uncertain. CDR3 size: 13 residues. Germline V gene sequence: CDR1 SGHDT, CDR2 YYEEEE. Trimming cost V 0 bases and J 1 base, with 4 bases left between them. The CDR3 is CASSLDSQETQYF. Here the CDR3 DNA reads TGTGCCAGCAGCTTGGACAGCCAAGAGACCCAGTACTTC.

V and J are TRBV5-1 and TRBJ1-4, with D perhaps matching TRBD1 (6 bases). The CDR3 extends over 15 amino acids. V lost 4 bases and J 6 bases, leaving 16 bases between the germline ends. CDR1 and CDR2 (germline): SGHRS, YFSETQ. CDR3 sequence reads: CASSRHRATDEKLFF. CDR3 nucleotides: TGCGCCAGCAGCAGACACAGGGCGACGGATGAAAAACTGTTTTTT.

V usage is TRBV9 and J usage is TRBJ2-1, with a possible D match to TRBD2 (5 bases). The CDR3 sequence is 14 residues long. With 4 bases removed from V and 7 bases from J, the gap between germline ends came to 15 bases. Germline CDR1 reads SGDLS; CDR2 reads YYNGEE. The CDR3, as DNA: TGTGCCAGCAGCCCCCGCGGGCAGTCAAATGAGCAGTTCTTC. Its translation is CASSPRGQSNEQFF.

The chain is built from TRBV23-1 and TRBJ1-5; no clear D gene. TRBV23-1 is sorted into the ORF group, with uncertain function. This CDR3 has 13 residues. Trimming pared 8 bases from V and 0 bases from J, leaving 8 bases between. The CDR3 region is CASGATSNQPQHF. Written as DNA, the CDR3 is TGCGCCAGCGGCGCTACTAGCAATCAGCCCCAGCATTTT.

The chain recombines TRBV30 with TRBJ1-3; TRBD1 might be the D (6 bases). Trimming removed 7 bases at V and 1 base at J, with 8 bases between. The CDR3 spans 12 residues. Germline V gene data show CDR1 as GTSNPN and CDR2 as SVGIG (reference sequence). The CDR3 DNA reads as TGTGCCTCCAGGGGATCTGGAAACACCATATATTTT. Translating it yields CASRGSGNTIYF.

The chain recombines TRBV6-2 or TRBV6-3 with TRBJ1-4; tentative D call: TRBD1 (6 bases). Germline V gene data show CDR1 as MNHEY and CDR2 as SVGEGT. The CDR3 is made up of 14 amino acids. With 4 bases removed from V and 11 bases from J, the gap between germline ends came to 17 bases. The CDR3 sequence: CASSFGQSRAKLFF. Written as DNA, the CDR3 is TGTGCCAGCAGTTTCGGACAGTCCCGTGCGAAACTGTTTTTT.

CDR3 bases: TGTGCCAGTAGTAGAGGGAATGAGCAGTTCTTC. The encoded protein is CASSRGNEQFF. The chain uses TRBV19 and TRBJ2-1; TRBD2 might be the D (5 bases). V lost 4 bases and J 7 bases, leaving 5 bases between the germline ends. CDR1 is LNHDA, CDR2 SQIVND, per germline (reference sequence). This CDR3 region has 11 residues.

V is TRBV16 and J is TRBJ1-2, with TRBD1 as a possible D gene (6 bases). V was shortened by 3 bases and J by 3 bases, with 17 bases between the two germline ends. This CDR3 contains 16 residues. CDR1 is KGHSY and CDR2 is FQNENV in the germline V gene. CDR3 sequence reads: CASSHRGSRVDYGYTF. Here the CDR3 DNA reads TGTGCCAGCAGCCACAGGGGAAGCAGGGTCGACTATGGCTACACCTTC.

This clone is a singleton in its sample. The chain has TRBV3-1 (or the pseudogene TRBV3-2) and TRBJ2-1; D remains ambiguous. V lost 1 base and J 6 bases, leaving 13 bases between the germline ends. This CDR3 contains 15 residues. Germline CDR1 is LGHDT and CDR2 is YNNKEL (reference sequence). The CDR3, as DNA: TGTGCCAGCAGCCAAGTTGGGCGGTTGTCCAATGAGCAGTTCTTC. Protein product: CASSQVGRLSNEQFF.

The chain is built from TRBV6-4 and TRBJ1-3; D is possibly TRBD1 (6 bases). The length of the CDR3 is 12 residues. From germline, CDR1 is MRHNA and CDR2 SNTAGT. The V and J ends lost 10 bases and 7 bases respectively, with 14 bases between them. The DNA for the CDR3 is TGTGCCAAGTGGGGGGCAATTAACACCATATATTTT. Protein product: CAKWGAINTIYF.

The genes are TRBV29-1 and TRBJ2-7; a weak D match, TRBD2 (5 bases). Germline assignment: CDR1 SQVTM and CDR2 ANQGSEA. The V and J ends lost 7 bases and 3 bases respectively, with 19 bases between them. The CDR3 sequence is 14 residues long. The CDR3 DNA is TGCAGCGCCACGCTGACGACCGGGATCTACGAGCAGTACTTC. Amino acid sequence: CSATLTTGIYEQYF.